This passage covers 5 T cell receptor beta chains from one sample sequenced in a study of blood T cell repertoires in COVID-19. Generated by immunoSEQ multiplex PCR, the TCRdb table keeps only in-frame clones and is missing some. The data show some 310,000 clones, around 89% seen once. Sequencing was performed on peripheral blood. The source of these receptors is a woman aged 35 to 49 with COVID-19, enrolled during active disease.

This clone was seen once. This chain's CDR3 is CASSFAQGGQPQHF. In DNA form, the CDR3 reads TGTGCCAGCAGCTTCGCGCAGGGTGGGCAGCCCCAGCATTTT. V gene TRBV5-6 combines with J gene TRBJ1-5; TRBD1 is a possible D gene (5 bases). Germline CDR1 SGHDT, CDR2 YYEEEE. This CDR3 is built from 14 residues. Trimming left V 2 bases short and J 7 bases short, with 13 bases between.

The chain carries TRBV28 and TRBJ2-5; TRBD1 aligns across 9 bases. CDR3 length: 15 residues. Germline V gene lookup returns CDR1 MDHEN and CDR2 SYDVKM. Losses at the gene ends were 3 bases for V and 3 bases for J; bases not matched to a gene: 5. The CDR3 sequence is CASSFYRGREETQYF. DNA for the CDR3: TGTGCCAGCAGTTTCTACAGGGGGCGGGAAGAGACCCAGTACTTC.

This chain connects TRBV7-2 to TRBJ2-1; TRBD2 agrees at 8 bases. The germline CDR1 and CDR2 sequences are SGHTA and FQGNSA. With V trimmed by 0 bases and J by 8 bases, 9 bases remained unmatched. The CDR3 covers 16 residues. The CDR3 region is CASSLAGTRGTDEQFF. CDR3 coding DNA: TGTGCCAGCAGCTTAGCCGGGACTAGGGGGACGGATGAGCAGTTCTTC.

The chain combines TRBV7-2 with TRBJ1-4; 8 nucleotides match TRBD1. This CDR3 contains 17 residues. The germline V gene encodes CDR1 SGHTA and CDR2 FQGNSA. With 0 bases clipped from V and 7 bases from J, the junction kept 10 bases outside the gene matches. CDR3 sequence (DNA): TGTGCCAGCAGCTTAGCATTCCCCGGGACAGGTGGTGAAAAACTGTTTTTT. Translating it yields CASSLAFPGTGGEKLFF.

The chain carries TRBV4-3 and TRBJ2-4; 9 bases agree with TRBD1. CDR1 and CDR2 from the germline V gene are LGHNA and YSLEER. This CDR3 spans 17 amino acids. The V and J ends lost 0 bases and 4 bases, in that order; junction bases with no gene match: 7. This CDR3 reads CASSQDSGQGPKNIQYF. In DNA form, the CDR3 reads TGCGCCAGCAGCCAAGACTCCGGACAGGGGCCGAAAAACATTCAGTACTTC.